This T cell receptor (beta chain) was recovered during a study of cytomegalovirus exposure and HLA in healthy donors. Findings of the study overall: The study flagged some 170 TCR beta chains as cytomegalovirus-associated. In vitro assays verified that a few CMV-associated chains recognized CMV antigens specifically.

The CDR3 spans 13 residues. Trimming removed 4 bases at V and 13 bases at J, with 16 bases between. Per germline, CDR1 SEHNR and CDR2 FQNEAQ (reference sequence). With respect to this clone: As yet, its antigen is unknown.

Some clones are missing from TCRdb's copy, which holds only in-frame ones; the method was immunoSEQ multiplex PCR. The sample holds some 170,000 clones, approximately 86% seen once. This TCR came from a man aged 18 to 35 in good health and CMV-seropositive. This chain uses TRBV7-9 with TRBJ2-2; D remains ambiguous. The sample comprised PBMCs. The CDR3 region is CASSSAYEAGLFF. In nucleotides, the CDR3 is TGTGCCAGCAGCTCCGCCTATGAAGCCGGGCTGTTTTTT.